The clone carrying this TCR beta chain was picked up one time. The source of the sample is a study of T-cell reconstitution after alpha-beta-depleted transplantation in children. The authors prepared the TCRbeta library with unique molecular identifiers. MiXCR, run by TCRdb on the PCR reads, gives a single entry per CDR3 protein. Among nearly 400,000 distinct CDR3 sequences listed, around 21% were seen once. The CDR3 runs to 14 residues. The material sequenced was PBMCs from the stem cell graft donor, taken from the stem cell graft. V and J are TRBV21-1 and TRBJ2-7; the D call of TRBD1 is as the table states it, not checked on the DNA. TRBV21-1 is recorded as a pseudogene. The source of this sequence is a human donor who donated a stem cell graft to a child with acute myeloid leukemia. This CDR3 reads CASSHRGSSYEQYF. CDR3 nucleotides: TGTGCCAGCAGCCATAGGGGCAGTTCCTACGAGCAGTACTTC.